This TCR beta chain was obtained from a study of beta chain features in type 1 diabetes. The trim removed 5 bases at V and 2 bases at J, leaving 13 bases unmatched. The CDR3 has 18 residues. CDR1 LNHDA and CDR2 SQIVND come from the germline V gene (reference sequence). A few counts support this clone. Its antigen is currently unknown. Findings and caveats of the study: Comparison showed that naive, central memory and Treg TCRB repertoires appeared more similar among patients than among healthy donors.

Expressed TCRB transcripts got sequenced, as all isolated RNA was reverse transcribed. Method: immunoSEQ multiplex PCR; TCRdb's copy keeps in-frame clones and lacks some. In the table there are around 160,000 clones, roughly 48% of which are singletons. The sequence derives from a man between 18 and 35 years old in good health. V usage is TRBV19 and J usage is TRBJ2-3; TRBD2 agrees at 10 bases. Sequencing input: Tregs from blood. The CDR3 coding sequence is TGTGCCAGTAGTTGGACTAGCGGCGACCAAGTAACCACAGATACGCAGTATTTT. It encodes CASSWTSGDQVTTDTQYF. The whole variable domain, remainder taken from reference TRBV19 and TRBJ2-3, is DGGITQSPKYLFRKEGQNVTLSCEQNLNHDAMYWYRQDPGQGLRLIYYSQIVNDFQKGDIAEGYSVSREKKESFPLTVTSAQKNPTAFYLCASSWTSGDQVTTDTQYFGPGTRLTVL.